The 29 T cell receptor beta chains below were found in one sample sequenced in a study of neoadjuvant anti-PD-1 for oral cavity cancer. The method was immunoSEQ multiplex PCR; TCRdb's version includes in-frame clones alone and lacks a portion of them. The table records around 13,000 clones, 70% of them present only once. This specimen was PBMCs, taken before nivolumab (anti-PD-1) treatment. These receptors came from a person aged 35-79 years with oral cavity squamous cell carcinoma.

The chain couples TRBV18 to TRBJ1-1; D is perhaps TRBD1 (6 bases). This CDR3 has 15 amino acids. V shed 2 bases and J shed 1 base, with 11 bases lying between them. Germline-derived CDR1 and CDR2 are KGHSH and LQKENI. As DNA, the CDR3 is TGTGCCAGCTCACCAGCCAGGGGAACGAACACTGAAGCTTTCTTT. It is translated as CASSPARGTNTEAFF.

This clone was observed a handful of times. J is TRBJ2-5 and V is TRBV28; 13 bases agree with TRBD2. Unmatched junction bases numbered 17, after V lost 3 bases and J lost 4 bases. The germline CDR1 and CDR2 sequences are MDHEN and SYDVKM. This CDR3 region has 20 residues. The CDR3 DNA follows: TGTGCCAGCAGTTTGGGGCCCGGACTAGCGGGAGCGGGGGACCGAGAGACCCAGTACTTC. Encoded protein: CASSLGPGLAGAGDRETQYF.

CDR3 loop: CASSLPGSPEQYF. The CDR3 bases are TGTGCCAGCAGCTTGCCCGGGTCCCCCGAGCAGTACTTC. V usage is TRBV5-6 and J usage is TRBJ2-7; the D is unclear. The CDR3 contains 13 residues. The V and J ends lost 1 base and 6 bases respectively, with 11 bases between them. From germline, CDR1 is SGHDT and CDR2 YYEEEE.

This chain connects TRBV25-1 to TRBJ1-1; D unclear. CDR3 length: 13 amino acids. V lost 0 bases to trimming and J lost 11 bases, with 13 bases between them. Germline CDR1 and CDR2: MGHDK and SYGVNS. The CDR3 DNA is TGTGCCAGCAGTGAATACCCCTCCACCGCGGCTTTCTTT. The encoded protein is CASSEYPSTAAFF.

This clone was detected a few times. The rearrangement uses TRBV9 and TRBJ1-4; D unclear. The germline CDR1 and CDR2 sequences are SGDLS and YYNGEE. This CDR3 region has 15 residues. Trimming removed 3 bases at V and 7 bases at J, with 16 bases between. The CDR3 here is CASSAGTGMTEKLFF. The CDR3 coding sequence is TGTGCCAGCAGCGCGGGAACGGGGATGACTGAAAAACTGTTTTTT.

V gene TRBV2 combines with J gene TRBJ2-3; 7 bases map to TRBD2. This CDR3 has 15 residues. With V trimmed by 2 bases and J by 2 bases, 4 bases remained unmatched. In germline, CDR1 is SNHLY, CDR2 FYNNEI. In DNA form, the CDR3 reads TGTGCCAGCAGTGAAACTAGCGTACTCACAGATACGCAGTATTTT. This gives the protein CASSETSVLTDTQYF.

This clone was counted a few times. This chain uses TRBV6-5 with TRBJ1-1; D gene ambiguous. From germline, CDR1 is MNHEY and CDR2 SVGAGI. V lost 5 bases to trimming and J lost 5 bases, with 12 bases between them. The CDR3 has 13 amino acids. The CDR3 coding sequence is TGTGCCAGCAGTGCTAACTCGGGGACTGAAGCTTTCTTT. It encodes CASSANSGTEAFF.

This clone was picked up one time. The CDR3 bases are TGTGCCAGTAGTGCTTCTCCGGGACGAAGCTCTGGAAACACCATATATTTT. Translating gives CASSASPGRSSGNTIYF. The rearrangement links TRBV19 to TRBJ1-3; D possibly corresponds to TRBD1 (5 bases). CDR1 and CDR2 (germline): LNHDA, SQIVND (reference sequence). The CDR3 has 17 amino acids. The ends were cut back, 5 bases at V and 0 bases at J, with 17 bases in the middle. The full variable domain, completed using reference TRBV19 and TRBJ1-3, is DGGITQSPKYLFRKEGQNVTLSCEQNLNHDAMYWYRQDPGQGLRLIYYSQIVNDFQKGDIAEGYSVSREKKESFPLTVTSAQKNPTAFYLCASSASPGRSSGNTIYFGEGSWLTVV.

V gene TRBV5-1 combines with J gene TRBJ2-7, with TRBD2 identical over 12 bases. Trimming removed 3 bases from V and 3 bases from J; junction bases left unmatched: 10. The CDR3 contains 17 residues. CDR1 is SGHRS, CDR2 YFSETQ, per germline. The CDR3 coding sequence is TGCGCCAGCAGCTCACTAGCGGGGGGCCTTACCGGCTACGAGCAGTACTTC. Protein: CASSSLAGGLTGYEQYF.

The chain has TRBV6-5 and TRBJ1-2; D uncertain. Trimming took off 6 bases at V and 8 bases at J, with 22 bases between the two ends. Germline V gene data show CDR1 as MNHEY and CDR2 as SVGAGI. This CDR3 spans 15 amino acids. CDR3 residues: CASSLLTSPEEGYTF. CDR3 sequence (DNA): TGTGCCAGCAGCCTCCTTACGTCACCCGAGGAGGGCTACACCTTC.

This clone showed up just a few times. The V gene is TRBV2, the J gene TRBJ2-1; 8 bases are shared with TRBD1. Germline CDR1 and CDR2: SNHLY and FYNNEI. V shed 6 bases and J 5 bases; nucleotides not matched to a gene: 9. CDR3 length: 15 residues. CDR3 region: CASRPGTGANNEQFF. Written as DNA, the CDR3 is TGTGCCAGCAGACCCGGGACAGGTGCGAACAATGAGCAGTTCTTC.

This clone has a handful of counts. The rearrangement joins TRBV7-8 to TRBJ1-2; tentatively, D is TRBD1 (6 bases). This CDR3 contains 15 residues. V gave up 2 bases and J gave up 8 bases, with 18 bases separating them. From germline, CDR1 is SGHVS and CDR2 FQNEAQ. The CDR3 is CASSLLQGPSRGYTF. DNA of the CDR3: TGTGCCAGCAGCTTACTACAGGGTCCGTCGAGGGGCTACACCTTC.

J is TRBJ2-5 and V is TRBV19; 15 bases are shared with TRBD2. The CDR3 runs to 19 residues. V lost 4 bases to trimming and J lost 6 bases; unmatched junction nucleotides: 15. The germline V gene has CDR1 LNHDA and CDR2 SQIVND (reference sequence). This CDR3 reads CASSTSSGTSGGPGKTQYF. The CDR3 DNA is TGTGCCAGTAGTACCTCTTCCGGGACTAGCGGGGGGCCCGGGAAGACCCAGTACTTC.

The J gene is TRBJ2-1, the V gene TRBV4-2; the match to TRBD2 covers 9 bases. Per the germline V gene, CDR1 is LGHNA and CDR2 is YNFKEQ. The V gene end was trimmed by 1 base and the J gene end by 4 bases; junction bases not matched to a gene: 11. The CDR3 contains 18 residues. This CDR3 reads CASSQGHGGGETYNEQFF. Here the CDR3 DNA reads TGTGCCAGCAGCCAAGGTCACGGCGGGGGGGAGACTTACAATGAGCAGTTCTTC.

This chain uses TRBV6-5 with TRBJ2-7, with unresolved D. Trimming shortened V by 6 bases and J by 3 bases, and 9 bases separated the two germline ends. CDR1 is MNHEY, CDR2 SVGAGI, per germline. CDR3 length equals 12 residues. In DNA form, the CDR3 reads TGTGCCAGCAGAACCACAATCTACGAGCAGTACTTC. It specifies CASRTTIYEQYF.

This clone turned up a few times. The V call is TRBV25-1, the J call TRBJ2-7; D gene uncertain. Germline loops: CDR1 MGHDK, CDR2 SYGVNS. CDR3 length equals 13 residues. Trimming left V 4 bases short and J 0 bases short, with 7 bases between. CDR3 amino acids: CASSGQVSYEQYF. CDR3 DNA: TGTGCCAGCAGTGGCCAGGTCTCCTACGAGCAGTACTTC.

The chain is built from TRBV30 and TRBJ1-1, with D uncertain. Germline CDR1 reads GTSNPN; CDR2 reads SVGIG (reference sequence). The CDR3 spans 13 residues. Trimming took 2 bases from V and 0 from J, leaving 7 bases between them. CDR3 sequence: CAWSQAVNTEAFF. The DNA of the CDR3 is TGTGCCTGGAGTCAGGCAGTGAACACTGAAGCTTTCTTT.

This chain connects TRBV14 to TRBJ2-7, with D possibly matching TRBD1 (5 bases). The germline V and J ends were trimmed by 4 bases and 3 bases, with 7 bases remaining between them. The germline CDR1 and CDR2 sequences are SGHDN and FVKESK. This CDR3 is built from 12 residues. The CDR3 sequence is CASSLQVYEQYF. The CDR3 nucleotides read TGTGCCAGCAGCCTACAGGTCTACGAGCAGTACTTC.

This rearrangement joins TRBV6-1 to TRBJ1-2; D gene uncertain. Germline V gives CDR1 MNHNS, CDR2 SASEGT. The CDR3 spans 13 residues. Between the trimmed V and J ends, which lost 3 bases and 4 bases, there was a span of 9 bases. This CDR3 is CASSDVAVYGYTF. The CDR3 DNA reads TGTGCCAGCAGTGACGTGGCAGTCTATGGCTACACCTTC.

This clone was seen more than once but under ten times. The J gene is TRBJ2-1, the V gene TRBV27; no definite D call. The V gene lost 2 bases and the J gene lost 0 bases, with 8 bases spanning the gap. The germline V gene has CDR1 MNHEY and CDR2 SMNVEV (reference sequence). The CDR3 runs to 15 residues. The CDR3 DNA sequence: TGTGCCAGCAGTTTAGCAGCCAGCTCCTACAATGAGCAGTTCTTC. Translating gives CASSLAASSYNEQFF.

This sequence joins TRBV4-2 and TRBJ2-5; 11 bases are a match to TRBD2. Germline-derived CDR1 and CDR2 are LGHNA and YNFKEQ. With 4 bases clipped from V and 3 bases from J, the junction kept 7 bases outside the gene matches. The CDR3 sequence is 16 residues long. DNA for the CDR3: TGTGCCAGCAGCCCCTCTAGCGGGAGGAGTAAAGAGACCCAGTACTTC. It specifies CASSPSSGRSKETQYF.

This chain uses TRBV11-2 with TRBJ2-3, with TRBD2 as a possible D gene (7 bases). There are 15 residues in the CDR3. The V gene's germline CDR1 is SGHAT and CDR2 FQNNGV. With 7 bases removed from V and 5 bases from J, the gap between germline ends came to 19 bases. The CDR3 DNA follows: TGTGCCAGCACCCCTAAGGGGGGGGAGGGAGATACGCAGTATTTT. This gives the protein CASTPKGGEGDTQYF. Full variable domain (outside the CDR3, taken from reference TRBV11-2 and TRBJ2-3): EAGVAQSPRYKIIEKRQSVAFWCNPISGHATLYWYQQILGQGPKLLIQFQNNGVVDDSQLPKDRFSAERLKGVDSTLKIQPAKLEDSAVYLCASTPKGGEGDTQYFGPGTRLTVL.

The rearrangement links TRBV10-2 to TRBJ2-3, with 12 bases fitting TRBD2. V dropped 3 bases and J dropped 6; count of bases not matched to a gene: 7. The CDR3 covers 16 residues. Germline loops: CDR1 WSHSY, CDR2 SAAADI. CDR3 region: CASSELAGGHGDTQYF. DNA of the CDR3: TGCGCCAGCAGTGAACTAGCGGGGGGACATGGGGATACGCAGTATTTT.

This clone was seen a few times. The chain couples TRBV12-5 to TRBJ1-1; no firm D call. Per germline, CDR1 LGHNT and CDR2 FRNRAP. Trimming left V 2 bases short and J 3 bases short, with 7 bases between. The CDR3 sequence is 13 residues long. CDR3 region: CASGLRRDTEAFF. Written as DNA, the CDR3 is TGTGCTAGTGGTTTGCGGCGGGACACTGAAGCTTTCTTT.

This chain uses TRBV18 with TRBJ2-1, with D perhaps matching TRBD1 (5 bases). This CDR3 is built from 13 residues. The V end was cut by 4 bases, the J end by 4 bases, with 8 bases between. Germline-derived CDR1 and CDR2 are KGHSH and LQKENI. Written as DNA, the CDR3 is TGTGCCAGCTCACGACAGAAATACAATGAGCAGTTCTTC. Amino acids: CASSRQKYNEQFF. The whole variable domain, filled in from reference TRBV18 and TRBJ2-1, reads NAGVMQNPRHLVRRRGQEARLRCSPMKGHSHVYWYRQLPEEGLKFMVYLQKENIIDESGMPKERFSAEFPKEGPSILRIQQVVRGDSAAYFCASSRQKYNEQFFGPGTRLTVL.

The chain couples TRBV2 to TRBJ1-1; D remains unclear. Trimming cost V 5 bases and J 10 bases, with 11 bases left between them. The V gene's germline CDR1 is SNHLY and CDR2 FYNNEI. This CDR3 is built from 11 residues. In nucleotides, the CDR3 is TGTGCCAGCAGTCCCCGGGGAGGAGCTTTCTTT. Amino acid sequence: CASSPRGGAFF.

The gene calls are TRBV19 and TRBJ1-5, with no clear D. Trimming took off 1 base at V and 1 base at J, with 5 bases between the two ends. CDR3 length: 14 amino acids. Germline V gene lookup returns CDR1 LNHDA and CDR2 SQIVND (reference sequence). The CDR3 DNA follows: TGTGCCAGTAGTATAGGAGGGAGCAATCAGCCCCAGCATTTT. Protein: CASSIGGSNQPQHF.

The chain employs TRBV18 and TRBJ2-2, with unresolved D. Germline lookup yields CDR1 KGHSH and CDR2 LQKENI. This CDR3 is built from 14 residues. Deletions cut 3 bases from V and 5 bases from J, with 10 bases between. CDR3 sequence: CASSPGTRTGELFF. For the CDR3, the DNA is TGTGCCAGCTCACCTGGAACCCGGACCGGGGAGCTGTTTTTT.

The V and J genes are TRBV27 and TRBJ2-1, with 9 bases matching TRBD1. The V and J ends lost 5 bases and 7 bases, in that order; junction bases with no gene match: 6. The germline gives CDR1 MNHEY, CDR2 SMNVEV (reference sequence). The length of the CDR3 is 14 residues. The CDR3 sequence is CASSPGQGGNEQFF. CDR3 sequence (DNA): TGTGCCAGCAGTCCGGGACAGGGAGGGAATGAGCAGTTCTTC.